The rows below give T cell receptor beta chains drawn from one sample of a study of cytomegalovirus exposure and HLA in healthy donors. TCRdb's copy holds only in-frame clones and misses some; the assay was immunoSEQ multiplex PCR. The table has roughly 160,000 clones, about four fifths seen once; the top ten hold roughly 7.5%. The sequenced sample consisted of PBMCs. The receptors originated from a woman in her thirties in good health and CMV-seropositive. Each CDR3 is given with its conserved first and last residue. A D gene is named only where the DNA matches it firmly. The size field is filled for only some rows; it gives once, few, many or a size class.

V gene	clone size	D gene	J gene	CDR3 DNA	CDR3 protein
TRBV19	.	TRBD1	TRBJ1-6	TGTGCCAGTAGCGGGACAGGGGATTCACCCCTCCACTTT	CASSGTGDSPLHF
TRBV2	.	.	TRBJ2-5	TGTGCCAGCAGTCCGGACAGTTGGGTGACCCAGTACTTC	CASSPDSWVTQYF
TRBV7-8	.	TRBD1	TRBJ2-7	TGTGCCAGCAGCTTAGCCGCTGGGACAGCCATTGAGCAGTACTTC	CASSLAAGTAIEQYF
TRBV4-1	few	.	TRBJ1-2	TGCGCCAGCAGCCTGGGGGCCAGGGGCGACTATGGCTACACCTTC	CASSLGARGDYGYTF
TRBV5-6	.	.	TRBJ1-2	TGTGCCAGCAGTCTGGGGGGTCCTGGCTACACCTTC	CASSLGGPGYTF
TRBV7-8	.	.	TRBJ2-3	TGTGCCAGCAGCCGTTTAGTCACCACAGATACGCAGTATTTT	CASSRLVTTDTQYF
TRBV2	.	.	TRBJ1-1	TGTGCCAGTGGGGGGATAAGAAGGGACACTGAAGCTTTCTTT	CASGGIRRDTEAFF
TRBV7-2	.	.	TRBJ1-2	TGTGCCAGCAGCTTATCTGGACAGAGCTATACCTATGGCTACACCTTC	CASSLSGQSYTYGYTF
TRBV5-1	.	.	TRBJ1-4	TGCGCCAGCAGCTTCGGGGGGCAGGACGTAAATGAAAAACTGTTTTTT	CASSFGGQDVNEKLFF
TRBV7-8	.	.	TRBJ1-4	TGTGCTGGAGGTGTAAATGAAAAACTGTTTTTT	CAGGVNEKLFF
TRBV5-1	.	.	TRBJ2-3	TGCGCCAGCAGCTTGGAAGGTGGGCCCGATACGCAGTATTTT	CASSLEGGPDTQYF
TRBV5-8	.	TRBD1	TRBJ2-1	TGTGCCAGCAGCCTTAGACAGGGCTACAATGAGCAGTTCTTC	CASSLRQGYNEQFF
TRBV6-6	.	.	TRBJ1-4	TGTGCCAGCAGTGGGCAGGGGAATGAAAAACTGTTTTTT	CASSGQGNEKLFF
TRBV5-4	.	.	TRBJ2-1	TGTGCCAGCAGCTTGGACCAGGGAGGCTACAATGAGCAGCTCTTC	CASSLDQGGYNEQLF
TRBV7-3	.	TRBD2	TRBJ2-1	TGTGCCAGTAGAAAGCGGGGGGTCACTTACAATGAGCAGTTCTTC	CASRKRGVTYNEQFF
TRBV5-1	.	.	TRBJ2-7	TGCGCCAGCAGTAACCCCAAGAGCTCCTACGAGCAGTACTTC	CASSNPKSSYEQYF
TRBV6-5	.	TRBD2	TRBJ2-1	TGTGCCAGTAAGCGGGGGGCCGGGGATGAGCAGTTCTTC	CASKRGAGDEQFF
TRBV7-3	.	.	TRBJ2-1	TGTGCCAGCAGCCGAAACAGGGATACTGAGCAGTTCTTC	CASSRNRDTEQFF
TRBV19	.	.	TRBJ2-1	TGTGCCAGTAGTCTGATGGGGGGAAGTTCCTACAATGAGCAGTTCTTC	CASSLMGGSSYNEQFF
TRBV29-1	.	.	TRBJ1-3	TGCAGCGTTGAAGACAGCTCTGGAAACACCATATATTTT	CSVEDSSGNTIYF
TRBV9	.	TRBD1	TRBJ1-2	TGTGCCAGCAGCTTCAGGGGGACAGGGGTGGTCGGCACAGATGGCTACACCTTC	CASSFRGTGVVGTDGYTF
TRBV6-6	.	.	TRBJ1-3	TGTGCCAGCACCCCGGGTTCCCGCTCTGGAAACACCATATATTTT	CASTPGSRSGNTIYF
TRBV19	.	TRBD1	TRBJ2-5	TGTGCCAGTAGCACCGGGACAGGGACCTGGGAGACCCAGTACTTC	CASSTGTGTWETQYF
TRBV29-1	.	TRBD1	TRBJ1-2	TGCAGCGTTGAAGATGGGACAGGGGATGGCTACACCTTC	CSVEDGTGDGYTF
TRBV9	.	TRBD2	TRBJ2-3	TGTGCCAGCAGCGACACTAGCGGGGGGATGACAGATACGCAGTATTTT	CASSDTSGGMTDTQYF
TRBV19	.	TRBD1	TRBJ1-5	TGTGCCAGTAGTATGTTCCGGACAGGGGAACAGCCCCAGCATTTT	CASSMFRTGEQPQHF
TRBV7-8	.	.	TRBJ1-1	TGTGCCAGCAGCCCCCGTGGGGCCCCCACTGAAGCTTTCTTT	CASSPRGAPTEAFF
TRBV6-1	few	.	TRBJ1-3	TGTGCCAGCAGTGAAAGCTTCTCTGGAAACACCATATATTTT	CASSESFSGNTIYF
TRBV18	.	TRBD1	TRBJ1-2	TGTGCCAGCTCACCAATTGAAGGGGGCCCAAATGGCTACACCTTC	CASSPIEGGPNGYTF
TRBV7-9	few	TRBD1	TRBJ2-1	TGTGCCAGCAGGCGGACAGGGGCGCAGTTCTTC	CASRRTGAQFF
TRBV4-1	.	.	TRBJ1-2	TGCGCCAGCAGCCCTCAGGGGTATGGCTACACCTTC	CASSPQGYGYTF
TRBV7-3	.	.	TRBJ1-1	TGTGCCAGCAGCCTACAGGGGAACACTGAAGCTTTCTTT	CASSLQGNTEAFF
TRBV28	.	.	TRBJ1-2	TGTGCCAGCAGTTTTTCCGACAGGCCTAACTATGGCTACACCTTC	CASSFSDRPNYGYTF
TRBV19	once	TRBD1	TRBJ1-1	TGTGCCACGAGGGGGACAGGGGGCTTGGGAACTGAAGCTTTCTTT	CATRGTGGLGTEAFF
TRBV6-6	.	TRBD1	TRBJ1-1	TGTGCCAGCAGCCCGTACGGGACAGGGGGGAACACTGAAGCTTTCTTT	CASSPYGTGGNTEAFF
TRBV5-5	few	TRBD1	TRBJ1-6	TGTGCCAGCAGCCCCAGACCCCGACAGGGCCCCTATAATTCACCCCTCCACTTT	CASSPRPRQGPYNSPLHF
TRBV5-1	.	TRBD1	TRBJ2-3	TGCGCCAGCAGCTTCGGACCTACAGGGGTCGCAGATACGCAGTATTTT	CASSFGPTGVADTQYF
TRBV6-1	.	TRBD2	TRBJ2-2	TGTGCCAGCACCACTAGCGGAGCTTACATCGGGGAGCTGTTTTTT	CASTTSGAYIGELFF
TRBV18	.	.	TRBJ2-7	TGTGCCAGCTCACATGGGACAATGCCCCCCTACGAGCAGTACTTC	CASSHGTMPPYEQYF
TRBV7-2	once	TRBD1	TRBJ1-1	TGTGCCAGCAGCCCTCTTACCGGCAGGGGGGACACTGAAGCTTTCTTT	CASSPLTGRGDTEAFF
TRBV5-1	.	.	TRBJ2-7	TGCGCCAGCAGCTTTAGGGGCGAGCAGTACTTC	CASSFRGEQYF
TRBV9	.	TRBD1	TRBJ2-7	TGTGCCAGCAGCGTAGGGACAGGGCCTTCCTACGAGCAGTACTTC	CASSVGTGPSYEQYF
TRBV18	once	TRBD1	TRBJ1-2	TGTGCCAGCTCACCGCAGGGGGCCTATGGCTACACCTTC	CASSPQGAYGYTF
TRBV10-3	once	.	TRBJ2-7	TGTGCCATCAGTGAGTCGCCAGGCCAGGGGGAGCAGTACTTC	CAISESPGQGEQYF
TRBV10-3	.	TRBD2	TRBJ2-3	TGTGCCATCGGAGTAGCGGGGAGCACAGATACGCAGTATTTT	CAIGVAGSTDTQYF
TRBV6-6	.	.	TRBJ2-5	TGTGCCAGCAGTTACGCGGCCAGCCAAGAGACCCAGTACTTC	CASSYAASQETQYF
TRBV11-2	.	.	TRBJ1-3	TGTGCCAGCAGCTTAGGCAGGGGAAACACCATATATTTT	CASSLGRGNTIYF
TRBV12-5	.	.	TRBJ2-3	TGTGCTAGTGGTACCCCCGCAGGGGTTCTAACAGATACGCAGTATTTT	CASGTPAGVLTDTQYF
TRBV29-1	.	.	TRBJ1-3	TGCAGCGTTGAATTCACAGGCCGGAGGGGCACCATATATTTT	CSVEFTGRRGTIYF
TRBV4-3	.	.	TRBJ2-5	TGCGCCAGCAGCCGGTTCCAGGGAGAGACCCAGTACTTC	CASSRFQGETQYF
TRBV28	.	TRBD1	TRBJ2-1	TGTGCCAGCAGTTCCGGGACAGGGGGTCAAGGAAATGAGCAGTTCTTC	CASSSGTGGQGNEQFF
TRBV5-1	.	.	TRBJ1-1	TGCGCCAGCAGCTTACAAGTCCACACTGAAGCTTTCTTT	CASSLQVHTEAFF
TRBV7-2	.	.	TRBJ2-7	TGTGCCAGCAGCTTAGATGTGGGGGGGCTGGACGAGCAGTACTTC	CASSLDVGGLDEQYF
TRBV19	.	.	TRBJ1-6	TGTGCCAGTAAGACCCCAGGTTACTATTCACCCCTCCACTTT	CASKTPGYYSPLHF
TRBV6-5	.	.	TRBJ1-4	TGTGCCAGCACCTCACAGGGTGGGGATGAAAAACTGTTTTTT	CASTSQGGDEKLFF
TRBV7-3	.	.	TRBJ1-1	TGTTCCAGCAGCTTACAGGGCACTGAAGCTTTCTTT	CSSSLQGTEAFF